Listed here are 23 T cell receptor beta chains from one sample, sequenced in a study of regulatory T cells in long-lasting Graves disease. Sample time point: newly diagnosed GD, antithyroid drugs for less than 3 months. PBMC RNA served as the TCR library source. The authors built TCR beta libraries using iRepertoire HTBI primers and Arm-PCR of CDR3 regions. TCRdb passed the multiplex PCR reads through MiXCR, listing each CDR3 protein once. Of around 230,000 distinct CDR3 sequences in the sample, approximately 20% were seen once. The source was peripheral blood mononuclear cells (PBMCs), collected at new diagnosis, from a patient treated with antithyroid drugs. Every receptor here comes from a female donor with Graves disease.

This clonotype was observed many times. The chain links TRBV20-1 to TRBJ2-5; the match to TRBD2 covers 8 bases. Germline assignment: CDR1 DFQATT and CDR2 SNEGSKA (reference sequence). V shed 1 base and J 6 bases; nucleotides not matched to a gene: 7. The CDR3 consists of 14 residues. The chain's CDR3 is CSARVPGLVKTQYF. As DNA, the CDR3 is TGCAGTGCTAGAGTCCCGGGACTAGTAAAGACCCAGTACTTC.

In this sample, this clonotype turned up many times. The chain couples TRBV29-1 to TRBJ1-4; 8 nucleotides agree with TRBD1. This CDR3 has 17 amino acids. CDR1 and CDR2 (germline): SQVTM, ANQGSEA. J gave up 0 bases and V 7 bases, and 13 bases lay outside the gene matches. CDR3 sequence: CSARPGTGDATNEKLFF. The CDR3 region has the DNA TGCAGCGCACGCCCCGGGACAGGAGATGCAACTAATGAAAAACTGTTTTTT.

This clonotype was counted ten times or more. CDR3 residues: CSARDPNRGRGGYEQYF. The CDR3 coding sequence is TGCAGTGCTAGAGATCCCAACAGGGGGCGCGGGGGCTACGAGCAGTACTTC. The chain uses TRBV20-1 and TRBJ2-7, with 9 positions matching TRBD1. There are 17 residues in the CDR3. Germline V gene data show CDR1 as DFQATT and CDR2 as SNEGSKA (reference sequence). Trimming cost V 0 bases and J 3 bases; bases outside gene matches: 12.

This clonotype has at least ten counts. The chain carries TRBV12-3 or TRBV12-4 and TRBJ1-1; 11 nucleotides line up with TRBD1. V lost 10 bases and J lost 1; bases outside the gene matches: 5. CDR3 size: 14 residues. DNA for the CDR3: TGTGCCACCGCGGGACAGGGGGAGAACACTGAAGCTTTCTTT. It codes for CATAGQGENTEAFF.

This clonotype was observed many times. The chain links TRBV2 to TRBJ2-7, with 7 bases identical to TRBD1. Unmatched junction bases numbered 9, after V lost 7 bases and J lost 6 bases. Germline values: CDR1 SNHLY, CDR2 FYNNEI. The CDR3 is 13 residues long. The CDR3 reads CASNNQQGSEQYF. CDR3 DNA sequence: TGTGCCAGCAACAACCAACAGGGGTCCGAGCAGTACTTC.

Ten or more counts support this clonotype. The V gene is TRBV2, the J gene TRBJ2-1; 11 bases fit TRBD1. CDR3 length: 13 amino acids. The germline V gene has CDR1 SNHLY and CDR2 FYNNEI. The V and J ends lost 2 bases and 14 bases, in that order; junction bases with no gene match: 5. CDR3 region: CASSERGTGGEFF. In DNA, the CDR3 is TGTGCCAGCAGTGAAAGGGGGACAGGGGGGGAGTTCTTC.

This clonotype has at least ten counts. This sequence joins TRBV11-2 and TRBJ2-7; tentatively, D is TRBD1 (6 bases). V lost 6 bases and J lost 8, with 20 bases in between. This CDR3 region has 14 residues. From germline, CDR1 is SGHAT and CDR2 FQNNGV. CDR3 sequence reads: CASSALGAYNQQYF. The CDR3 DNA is TGTGCCAGCAGTGCCCTGGGGGCCTACAATCAGCAGTACTTC.

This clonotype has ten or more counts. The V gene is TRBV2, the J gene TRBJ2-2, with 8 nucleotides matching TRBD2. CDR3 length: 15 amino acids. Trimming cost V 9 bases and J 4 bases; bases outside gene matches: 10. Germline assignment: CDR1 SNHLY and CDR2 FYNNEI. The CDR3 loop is CASTPGLVTTGELFF. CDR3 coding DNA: TGTGCCAGTACTCCGGGACTAGTGACCACCGGGGAGCTGTTTTTT.

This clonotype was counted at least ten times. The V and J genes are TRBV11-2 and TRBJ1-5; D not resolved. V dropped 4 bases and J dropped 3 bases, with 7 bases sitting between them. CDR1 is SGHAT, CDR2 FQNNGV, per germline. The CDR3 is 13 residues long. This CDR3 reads CASSWRDNQPQHF. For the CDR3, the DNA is TGTGCCAGCAGCTGGAGGGACAATCAGCCCCAGCATTTT.

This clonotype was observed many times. The CDR3 nucleotides are TGTGCCACCAGTGATTCGCGCGGGGCACAAGAGACCCAGTACTTC. Translated: CATSDSRGAQETQYF. The chain joins TRBV24-1 to TRBJ2-5, with D possibly TRBD2 on 6 matching bases. The CDR3 contains 15 residues. Looked up from germline, CDR1 is KGHDR and CDR2 is SFDVKD. Trimming left V 2 bases short and J 2 bases short, with 11 bases between.

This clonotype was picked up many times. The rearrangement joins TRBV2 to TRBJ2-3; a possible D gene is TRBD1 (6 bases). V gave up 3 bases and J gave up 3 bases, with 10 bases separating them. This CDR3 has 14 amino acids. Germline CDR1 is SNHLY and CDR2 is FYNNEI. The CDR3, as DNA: TGTGCCAGCAGTGATGCCAGGGGAACAGATACGCAGTATTTT. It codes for CASSDARGTDTQYF.

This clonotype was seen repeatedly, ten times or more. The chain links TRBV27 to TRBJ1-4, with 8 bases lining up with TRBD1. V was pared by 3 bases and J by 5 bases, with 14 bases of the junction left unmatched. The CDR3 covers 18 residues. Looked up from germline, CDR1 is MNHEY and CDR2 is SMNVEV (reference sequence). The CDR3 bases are TGTGCCAGCAGTTTTATCCCAACAGGGGGGGTGCGAAATGAAAAACTGTTTTTT. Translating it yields CASSFIPTGGVRNEKLFF.

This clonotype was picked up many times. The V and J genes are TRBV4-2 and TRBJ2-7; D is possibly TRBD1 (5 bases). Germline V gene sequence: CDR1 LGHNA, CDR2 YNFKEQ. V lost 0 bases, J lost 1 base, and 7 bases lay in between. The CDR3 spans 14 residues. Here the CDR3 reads CASSQETASYEQYF. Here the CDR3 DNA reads TGTGCCAGCAGCCAAGAGACAGCTTCCTACGAGCAGTACTTC.

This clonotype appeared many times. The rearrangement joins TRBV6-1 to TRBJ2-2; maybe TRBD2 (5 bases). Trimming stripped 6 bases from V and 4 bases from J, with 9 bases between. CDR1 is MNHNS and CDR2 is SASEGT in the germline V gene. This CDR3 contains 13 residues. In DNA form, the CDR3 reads TGTGCCAGCAGCGGGGAATTCACCGGGGAGCTGTTTTTT. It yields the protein CASSGEFTGELFF.

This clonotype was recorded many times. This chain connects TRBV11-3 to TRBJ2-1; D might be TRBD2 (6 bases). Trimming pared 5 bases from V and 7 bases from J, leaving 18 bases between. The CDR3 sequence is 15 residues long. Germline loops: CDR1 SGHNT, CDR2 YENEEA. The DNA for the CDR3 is TGTGCCAGCAGCCCACATAGCGGAGAGAGGAATGAGCAGTTCTTC. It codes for CASSPHSGERNEQFF. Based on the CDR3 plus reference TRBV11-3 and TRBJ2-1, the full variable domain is EAGVVQSPRYKIIEKKQPVAFWCNPISGHNTLYWYLQNLGQGPELLIRYENEEAVDDSQLPKDRFSAERLKGVDSTLKIQPAELGDSAVYLCASSPHSGERNEQFFGPGTRLTVL.

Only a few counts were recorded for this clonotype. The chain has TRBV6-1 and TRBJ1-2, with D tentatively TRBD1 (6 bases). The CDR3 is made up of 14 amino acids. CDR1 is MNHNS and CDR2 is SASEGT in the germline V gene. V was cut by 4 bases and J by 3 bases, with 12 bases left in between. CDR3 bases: TGTGCCAGCAGTGCGACAGGAGATCACTATGGCTACACCTTC. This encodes CASSATGDHYGYTF.

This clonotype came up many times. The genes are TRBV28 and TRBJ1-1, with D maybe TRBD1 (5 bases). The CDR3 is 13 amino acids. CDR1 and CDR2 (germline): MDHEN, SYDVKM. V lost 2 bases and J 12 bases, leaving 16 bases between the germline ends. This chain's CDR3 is CASSLAAGKFPFF. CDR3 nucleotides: TGTGCCAGCAGTTTAGCGGCAGGGAAGTTCCCTTTCTTT.

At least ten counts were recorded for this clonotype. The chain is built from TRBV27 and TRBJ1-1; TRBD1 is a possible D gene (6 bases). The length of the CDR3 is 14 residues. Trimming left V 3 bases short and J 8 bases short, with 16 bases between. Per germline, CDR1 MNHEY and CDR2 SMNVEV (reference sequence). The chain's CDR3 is CASSFFRGLGEAFF. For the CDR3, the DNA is TGTGCCAGCAGTTTCTTCCGGGGGCTGGGGGAAGCTTTCTTT.

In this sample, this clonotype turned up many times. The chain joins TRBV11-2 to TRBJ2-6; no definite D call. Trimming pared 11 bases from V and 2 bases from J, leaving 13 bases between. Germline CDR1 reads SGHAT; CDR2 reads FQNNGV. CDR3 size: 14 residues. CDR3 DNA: TGTGCCTGTGGCCGTTGGGCTGGGGCCAACGTCCTGACTTTC. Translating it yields CACGRWAGANVLTF.

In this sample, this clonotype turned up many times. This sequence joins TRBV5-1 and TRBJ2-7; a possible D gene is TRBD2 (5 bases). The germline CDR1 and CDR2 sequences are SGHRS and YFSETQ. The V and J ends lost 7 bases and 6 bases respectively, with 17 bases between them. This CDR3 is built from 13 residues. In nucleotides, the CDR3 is TGCGCCAGCGTGGGCGGAGGACGCGGCGAGCAGTACTTC. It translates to CASVGGGRGEQYF.

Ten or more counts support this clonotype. CDR3 sequence reads: CSARDRKADEKLFF. CDR3 nucleotide sequence: TGCAGTGCTAGAGATAGAAAGGCGGACGAAAAACTGTTTTTT. The J gene is TRBJ1-4, the V gene TRBV20-1; no reliable D call. The V end was cut by 0 bases, the J end by 8 bases, with 13 bases between. The CDR3 covers 14 residues. Germline loops: CDR1 DFQATT, CDR2 SNEGSKA (reference sequence).

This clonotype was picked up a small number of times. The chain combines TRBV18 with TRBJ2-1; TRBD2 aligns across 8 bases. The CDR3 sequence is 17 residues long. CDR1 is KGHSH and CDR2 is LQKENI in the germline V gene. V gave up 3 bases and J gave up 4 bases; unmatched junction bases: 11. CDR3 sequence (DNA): TGTGCCAGCTCACCCCTCTCACTAGCGGAGGGGTACAATGAGCAGTTCTTC. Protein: CASSPLSLAEGYNEQFF.

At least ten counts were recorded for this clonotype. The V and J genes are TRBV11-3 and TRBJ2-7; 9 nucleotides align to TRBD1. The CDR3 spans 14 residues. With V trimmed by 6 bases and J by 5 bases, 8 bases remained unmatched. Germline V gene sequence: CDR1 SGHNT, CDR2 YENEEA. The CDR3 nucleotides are TGTGCCAGCAGAGACAGGGGGAGGGGTAACGAGCAGTACTTC. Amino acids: CASRDRGRGNEQYF.